The 23 T cell receptor beta chains below all came from one sample that was sequenced in a study of T cells in localized non-small cell lung cancer. Some clones are missing from TCRdb's copy, which holds only in-frame ones; the method was immunoSEQ multiplex PCR. The data contain roughly 1,700 clones, approximately 24% of them singletons. The specimen comprised normal lung tissue next to the tumor, sampled before any cancer treatment. The source of these receptors is a female donor aged 60 or older with stage II squamous cell lung carcinoma.

This chain links TRBV6-8 with TRBJ2-7; D may be TRBD1 (6 bases). Trimming left V 10 bases short and J 2 bases short, with 12 bases between. CDR1 and CDR2 from the germline V gene are MNHGY and SAAAGT. The CDR3 is made up of 12 amino acids. The CDR3 region is CAITDSAYEQYF. In DNA form, the CDR3 reads TGTGCCATCACGGACAGCGCCTACGAGCAGTACTTC.

V is TRBV9 and J is TRBJ2-5, with 7 nucleotides matching TRBD2. Trimming removed 5 bases from V and 1 base from J; junction bases left unmatched: 14. The length of the CDR3 is 17 residues. CDR1 is SGDLS, CDR2 YYNGEE, per germline. CDR3 sequence (DNA): TGTGCCAGCAGTGATTTATTGGTCGCTAGCGGCCAAGAGACCCAGTACTTC. It is translated as CASSDLLVASGQETQYF. Together with reference TRBV9 and TRBJ2-5, the CDR3 gives the full variable domain: DSGVTQTPKHLITATGQRVTLRCSPRSGDLSVYWYQQSLDQGLQFLIQYYNGEERAKGNILERFSAQQFPDLHSELNLSSLELGDSALYFCASSDLLVASGQETQYFGPGTRLLVL.

This clone was counted between two and nine times. The rearrangement joins TRBV11-3 to TRBJ1-3, with 8 bases fitting TRBD1. Looked up from germline, CDR1 is SGHNT and CDR2 is YENEEA. Trimming cost V 5 bases and J 0 bases; bases outside gene matches: 9. The CDR3 totals 17 residues. CDR3 sequence: CASSPKGGQDSGNTIYF. The CDR3 nucleotides are TGTGCCAGCAGCCCAAAGGGGGGACAGGACTCTGGAAACACCATATATTTT.

A few counts support this clone. The CDR3 spells CASTRGGATNEKLFF. The CDR3 DNA follows: TGTGCCAGCACCCGAGGGGGGGCGACTAATGAAAAACTGTTTTTT. The chain combines TRBV9 with TRBJ1-4; weak D call: TRBD1 (6 bases). Germline loops: CDR1 SGDLS, CDR2 YYNGEE. V was trimmed by 6 bases and J by 2 bases, leaving 14 bases between them. The CDR3 is 15 residues long. Full variable domain (rest looked up from reference TRBV9 and TRBJ1-4): DSGVTQTPKHLITATGQRVTLRCSPRSGDLSVYWYQQSLDQGLQFLIQYYNGEERAKGNILERFSAQQFPDLHSELNLSSLELGDSALYFCASTRGGATNEKLFFGSGTQLSVL.

This clone was counted between two and nine times. The J gene is TRBJ1-2, the V gene TRBV9, with unresolved D. Germline CDR1 reads SGDLS; CDR2 reads YYNGEE. This CDR3 has 14 residues. V was clipped by 3 bases and J by 4 bases, with 13 bases between them. This CDR3 reads CASSDTKGSYGYTF. The CDR3 DNA sequence: TGTGCCAGCAGCGACACCAAGGGCAGCTATGGCTACACCTTC. Full variable domain (missing parts from reference TRBV9 and TRBJ1-2): DSGVTQTPKHLITATGQRVTLRCSPRSGDLSVYWYQQSLDQGLQFLIQYYNGEERAKGNILERFSAQQFPDLHSELNLSSLELGDSALYFCASSDTKGSYGYTFGSGTRLTVV.

This clone counts as medium-sized (0.01 to 0.1%). V is TRBV6-8 and J is TRBJ1-1; no definite D call. Germline assignment: CDR1 MNHGY and CDR2 SAAAGT. V lost 4 bases and J 2 bases, leaving 8 bases between the germline ends. The CDR3 totals 13 residues. The CDR3 DNA reads TGTGCCAGCAGTTGGGAGCAAAACACTGAAGCTTTCTTT. This translates into CASSWEQNTEAFF.

This clone occurred a few times. The chain links TRBV7-6 to TRBJ2-7; D remains ambiguous. The germline V and J ends were trimmed by 5 bases and 1 base, with 21 bases remaining between them. The CDR3 length is 17 residues. Germline V CDR1 and CDR2: SGHVS, FNYEAQ. DNA of the CDR3: TGTGCCAGCAGCCAAGAAATCGATGGGATCGGGTCCTACGAGCAGTACTTC. It yields the protein CASSQEIDGIGSYEQYF.

The V gene is TRBV23-1, the J gene TRBJ2-7; D may be TRBD2 (5 bases). TRBV23-1 is treated as an ORF (open reading frame) with a function not yet certain. The CDR3 totals 16 residues. V dropped 0 bases and J dropped 3 bases, with 15 bases sitting between them. The CDR3 DNA is TGCGCCAGCAGTCAATCGAGGGCTAGCTGCCGCTACGAGCAGTACTTC. Translated, it gives CASSQSRASCRYEQYF.

The V gene is TRBV5-1, the J gene TRBJ1-4, with a possible D match to TRBD1 (6 bases). CDR3 length equals 15 residues. Germline CDR1 reads SGHRS; CDR2 reads YFSETQ. Trimming took off 2 bases at V and 3 bases at J, with 11 bases between the two ends. CDR3: CASSLQGPPNEKLFF. As DNA, the CDR3 is TGCGCCAGCAGCTTACAGGGTCCACCTAATGAAAAACTGTTTTTT.

V and J are TRBV11-3 and TRBJ2-1, with a weak D call TRBD1 (6 bases). CDR3 length equals 15 residues. The V end was cut by 3 bases, the J end by 9 bases, with 18 bases between. The germline V gene has CDR1 SGHNT and CDR2 YENEEA. The CDR3 is CASSLEERLGGEQFF. The CDR3, as DNA: TGTGCCAGCAGCTTGGAGGAACGTCTAGGGGGTGAGCAGTTCTTC.

By sample fraction, this clone is medium-sized. This chain connects TRBV7-2 to TRBJ2-7; D not certain. CDR1 is SGHTA, CDR2 FQGNSA, per germline. The CDR3 has 13 amino acids. Between the trimmed V and J ends, which lost 0 bases and 3 bases, there was a span of 6 bases. The CDR3 spells CASSLANLYEQYF. CDR3 coding DNA: TGTGCCAGCAGCTTAGCAAACCTCTACGAGCAGTACTTC.

CDR3 nucleotides: TGTGCCAGCAGCTCCAGTTTAAATACGCAGTATTTT. Protein: CASSSSLNTQYF. The chain carries TRBV9 and TRBJ2-3; the D is unclear. The germline gives CDR1 SGDLS, CDR2 YYNGEE. V lost 4 bases and J 7 bases, leaving 10 bases between the germline ends. The length of the CDR3 is 12 residues.

This clone appeared a few times. The chain has TRBV11-3 and TRBJ2-2, with 7 bases that match TRBD2. There are 17 residues in the CDR3. Trimming cost V 1 base and J 5 bases; bases outside gene matches: 10. Per the germline V gene, CDR1 is SGHNT and CDR2 is YENEEA. CDR3 DNA: TGTGCCAGCAGCTTAGGAGCTGGCGGGAGAAGGACCGGGGAGCTGTTTTTT. Translation: CASSLGAGGRRTGELFF.

This clone has just a few counts. The rearrangement uses TRBV28 and TRBJ1-2, with D possibly TRBD1 on 5 matching bases. V lost 7 bases to trimming and J lost 0 bases, with 15 bases between them. The CDR3 loop spans 15 amino acids. The germline V gene encodes CDR1 MDHEN and CDR2 SYDVKM. The DNA for the CDR3 is TGTGCCAGCACCTCCCTGGGGCCTACTAACTATGGCTACACCTTC. It encodes CASTSLGPTNYGYTF.

This chain links TRBV9 with TRBJ2-2; no definite D call. Trimming removed 0 bases at V and 8 bases at J, with 5 bases between. Germline values: CDR1 SGDLS, CDR2 YYNGEE. This CDR3 is 12 amino acids long. DNA for the CDR3: TGTGCCAGCAGCGTAGGTTGGGGGGAGCTGTTTTTT. This gives the protein CASSVGWGELFF. The full variable domain, in which reference TRBV9 and TRBJ2-2 provide the parts outside the CDR3, is DSGVTQTPKHLITATGQRVTLRCSPRSGDLSVYWYQQSLDQGLQFLIQYYNGEERAKGNILERFSAQQFPDLHSELNLSSLELGDSALYFCASSVGWGELFFGEGSRLTVL.

This chain joins TRBV9 and TRBJ1-5; D not certain. V was trimmed by 4 bases and J by 7 bases, leaving 12 bases between them. Germline CDR1 reads SGDLS; CDR2 reads YYNGEE. The CDR3 covers 13 residues. CDR3 protein: CASSPLGGQPQHF. The CDR3 coding sequence is TGTGCCAGCAGCCCCCTTGGAGGCCAGCCCCAGCATTTT.

This clone was detected only a few times. The gene calls are TRBV9 and TRBJ1-3, with D unresolved. Germline CDR1 SGDLS, CDR2 YYNGEE. V was shortened by 3 bases and J by 1 base, with 8 bases between the two germline ends. CDR3 length: 14 residues. This CDR3 reads CASSGRGSGNTIYF. Written as DNA, the CDR3 is TGTGCCAGCAGCGGGCGCGGTTCTGGAAACACCATATATTTT.

This clone was recorded a few times. CDR3 in amino acids: CAWSVLGYDTQYF. DNA of the CDR3: TGTGCCTGGAGTGTACTTGGGTATGATACGCAGTATTTT. V usage is TRBV30 and J usage is TRBJ2-3, with D uncertain. Germline V CDR1 and CDR2: GTSNPN, SVGIG (reference sequence). V lost 0 bases and J 6 bases, leaving 10 bases between the germline ends. CDR3 length: 13 residues.

V usage is TRBV19 and J usage is TRBJ1-2, with D perhaps matching TRBD1 (5 bases). Germline V gene sequence: CDR1 LNHDA, CDR2 SQIVND (reference sequence). This CDR3 spans 13 amino acids. V shed 2 bases and J shed 8 bases, with 12 bases lying between them. The CDR3 coding sequence is TGTGCCAGTAGTATAATCGCCGGGGGAGGCTACACCTTC. Protein product: CASSIIAGGGYTF.

For the CDR3, the DNA is TGTGCCAGTAGTATAAGGAGGACAGGTAGGGGCACTGAAGCTTTCTTT. Translating it yields CASSIRRTGRGTEAFF. The chain couples TRBV19 to TRBJ1-1; 7 bases match TRBD1. The CDR3 sequence is 16 residues long. The V gene end was trimmed by 2 bases and the J gene end by 4 bases; junction bases not matched to a gene: 10. Germline V gene sequence: CDR1 LNHDA, CDR2 SQIVND (reference sequence). The variable domain in full, with the rest retrieved from reference TRBV19 and TRBJ1-1, is DGGITQSPKYLFRKEGQNVTLSCEQNLNHDAMYWYRQDPGQGLRLIYYSQIVNDFQKGDIAEGYSVSREKKESFPLTVTSAQKNPTAFYLCASSIRRTGRGTEAFFGQGTRLTVV.

By share, this clone counts as medium-sized. V gene TRBV9 combines with J gene TRBJ2-5, with D perhaps matching TRBD1 or TRBD2 (5 bases each). The CDR3 loop spans 15 amino acids. V lost 2 bases, J lost 2 bases, and 13 bases lay in between. Germline V lookup: CDR1 SGDLS, CDR2 YYNGEE. In DNA, the CDR3 is TGTGCCAGCAGCGTGGACGGGACGCCTCAAGAGACCCAGTACTTC. Translation: CASSVDGTPQETQYF. Full variable domain (rest looked up from reference TRBV9 and TRBJ2-5): DSGVTQTPKHLITATGQRVTLRCSPRSGDLSVYWYQQSLDQGLQFLIQYYNGEERAKGNILERFSAQQFPDLHSELNLSSLELGDSALYFCASSVDGTPQETQYFGPGTRLLVL.

V usage is TRBV19 and J usage is TRBJ2-1, with unresolved D. CDR1 and CDR2 from the germline V gene are LNHDA and SQIVND (reference sequence). With 3 bases removed from V and 5 bases from J, the gap between germline ends came to 8 bases. The CDR3 consists of 13 residues. CDR3 residues: CASSINVNNEQFF. The CDR3 bases are TGTGCCAGTAGTATTAATGTGAACAATGAGCAGTTCTTC. The full variable domain, rest sourced from reference TRBV19 and TRBJ2-1, is DGGITQSPKYLFRKEGQNVTLSCEQNLNHDAMYWYRQDPGQGLRLIYYSQIVNDFQKGDIAEGYSVSREKKESFPLTVTSAQKNPTAFYLCASSINVNNEQFFGPGTRLTVL.

This chain connects TRBV15 to TRBJ2-5; 9 positions agree with TRBD2. V dropped 0 bases and J dropped 5; count of bases not matched to a gene: 10. The CDR3 has 17 residues. CDR1 and CDR2 from the germline V gene are LNHNV and YYDKDF (reference sequence). CDR3: CATSRDSYGSGGETQYF. The CDR3 bases are TGTGCCACCAGCAGAGATAGTTATGGGAGCGGGGGGGAGACCCAGTACTTC.